The subject of this entry is one T cell receptor (beta chain). Here immunoSEQ multiplex PCR was the method, and the copy in TCRdb shows in-frame clones only, minus some. The sample holds over 65,000 clones, around 92% seen once. Trimming left V 0 bases short and J 10 bases short, with 11 bases between. Germline lookup yields CDR1 SGDLS and CDR2 YYNGEE. The CDR3 has 13 residues. This entry comes from a study of OX40 agonist ivuxolimab in advanced cancers. The rearrangement links TRBV9 to TRBJ2-4, with unresolved D. Here the sequenced sample was CD4+ or CD8+ T cells sorted from blood, taken in a trial of the OX40 agonist ivuxolimab. This receptor was taken from an adult with an advanced solid tumor such as melanoma, head and neck, liver or kidney cancer. CDR3: CASSVGDDGIQYF. The DNA of the CDR3 is TGTGCCAGCAGCGTAGGGGATGATGGAATTCAGTACTTC.